This is a list of T cell receptor beta chains from one sample in a study of cytomegalovirus exposure and HLA in healthy donors. Some clones are missing from TCRdb's copy, which holds only in-frame ones; the method was immunoSEQ multiplex PCR. The sample holds about 140,000 clones, 82% seen once. Sequences were obtained from PBMCs. The receptors shown here come from a male donor in good health and CMV-seronegative. The CDR3 runs from the conserved cysteine through the conserved F or W. A D gene is named only where the DNA matches it firmly. The size entry is marked missing in some rows and otherwise reads once, few, many or a size class.

D gene | clone size | J gene | V gene | CDR3 protein | CDR3 DNA
. | . | TRBJ1-5 | TRBV30 | CAWSVQDRQPQHF | TGTGCCTGGAGTGTACAGGACCGTCAGCCCCAGCATTTT
. | . | TRBJ2-1 | TRBV4-3 | CASSQAQLGGVHNEQFF | TGCGCCAGCAGCCAAGCCCAGCTCGGCGGGGTGCACAATGAGCAGTTCTTC
TRBD1 | . | TRBJ2-1 | TRBV5-8 | CASSSRGGLYNEQFF | TGTGCCAGCAGCTCCCGAGGGGGCCTCTACAATGAGCAGTTCTTC
. | . | TRBJ1-2 | TRBV7-9 | CASSSRGLGERHGYTF | TGTGCCAGCAGCTCGAGAGGATTGGGAGAGAGACATGGCTACACCTTC
. | . | TRBJ2-7 | TRBV6-5 | CASSYVGEQYF | TGTGCCAGCAGTTACGTCGGCGAGCAGTACTTC
TRBD2 | . | TRBJ2-5 | TRBV27 | CASSLSGRVAGGVGETQYF | TGTGCCAGCAGTTTATCCGGGAGGGTAGCGGGAGGAGTGGGGGAGACCCAGTACTTC
. | . | TRBJ2-4 | TRBV13 | CASSLGGKSIQYF | TGTGCCAGCAGCTTAGGCGGGAAGAGCATTCAGTACTTC
TRBD2 | . | TRBJ2-7 | TRBV11-2 | CASSLEPASGSYEQYF | TGTGCCAGCAGCTTAGAGCCGGCTAGCGGGAGTTACGAGCAGTACTTC
TRBD2 | . | TRBJ2-2 | TRBV7-8 | CASSFEREPAGELFF | TGTGCCAGCAGCTTCGAGCGGGAGCCGGCCGGGGAGCTGTTTTTT
. | . | TRBJ2-3 | TRBV4-1 | CASSPAEFTDTQYF | TGCGCCAGCAGCCCAGCGGAATTCACAGATACGCAGTATTTT
TRBD2 | . | TRBJ2-3 | TRBV30 | CAWSVGTSGGDTQYF | TGTGCCTGGAGTGTAGGGACTAGCGGAGGAGATACGCAGTATTTT
. | . | TRBJ2-7 | TRBV7-9 | CASSLGTAQTYEQYF | TGTGCCAGCAGCTTAGGCACAGCCCAAACCTACGAGCAGTACTTC
TRBD2 | few | TRBJ2-1 | TRBV5-1 | CASSFQTSGSWNEQFF | TGCGCCAGCAGCTTTCAGACTAGCGGGAGTTGGAATGAGCAGTTCTTC
. | many | TRBJ2-7 | TRBV6-6 | CASSQDRVYEQYF | TGTGCCAGCAGCCAAGACAGAGTCTACGAGCAGTACTTC
. | once | TRBJ2-4 | TRBV11-2 | CASSPGLSIQYF | TGTGCCAGCAGCCCCGGACTAAGCATTCAGTACTTC
TRBD1 | . | TRBJ2-7 | TRBV7-8 | CASSPQGQVVYEQYF | TGTGCCAGCAGCCCCCAGGGACAGGTCGTTTACGAGCAGTACTTC
. | . | TRBJ2-7 | TRBV5-1 | CASSLGTPREQYF | TGCGCCAGCAGCCTTGGGACTCCCCGCGAGCAGTACTTC
TRBD2 | . | TRBJ2-5 | TRBV7-9 | CASKVGLAEETQYF | TGTGCCAGCAAGGTGGGACTAGCGGAAGAGACCCAGTACTTC
. | . | TRBJ2-3 | TRBV19 | CASREGGAGPDTQYF | TGTGCCAGTAGAGAGGGGGGGGCAGGGCCAGATACGCAGTATTTT
TRBD2 | . | TRBJ2-3 | TRBV6-4 | CASSGRGGQHTQYF | TGTGCCAGCAGTGGGAGGGGAGGGCAGCATACGCAGTATTTT
. | . | TRBJ1-2 | TRBV7-3 | CASSPGQEYGYTF | TGTGCCAGCAGCCCGGGACAAGAATATGGCTACACCTTC
. | . | TRBJ1-2 | TRBV6-5 | CASSDTGTHYGYTF | TGTGCCAGCAGTGATACCGGGACACACTATGGCTACACCTTC
. | . | TRBJ2-1 | TRBV4-1 | CASSQVGTHNEQFF | TGCGCCAGCAGCCAAGTGGGCACCCACAATGAGCAGTTCTTC
. | . | TRBJ2-1 | TRBV27 | CASSFYAGSVEYNEQFF | TGTGCCAGCAGTTTTTATGCGGGCTCCGTCGAATACAATGAGCAGTTCTTC
TRBD2 | . | TRBJ2-5 | TRBV4-1 | CASSPLAVIKETQYF | TGCGCCAGCAGCCCCCTAGCGGTGATTAAAGAGACCCAGTACTTC
. | . | TRBJ2-1 | TRBV30 | CAWSSSSYNEQFF | TGTGCCTGGAGTTCTAGCTCCTACAATGAGCAGTTCTTC